These 14 T cell receptor beta chains came from one sample sequenced in a study of T cell responses to AZD1222 COVID-19 vaccine. Measured with immunoSEQ multiplex PCR; TCRdb has only the in-frame clones, and not every one. Of around 120,000 clones in the sample, about nine tenths were seen once. The sample was peripheral blood, taken on day 0 of AZD1222 vaccination. These receptors were obtained from an adult in good health.

The table lists this clone with a few counts. The genes are TRBV14 and TRBJ1-1; D call uncertain. Germline V gene data show CDR1 as SGHDN and CDR2 as FVKESK. The CDR3 runs 13 residues. V gave up 5 bases and J gave up 11 bases, with 18 bases separating them. CDR3 coding DNA: TGTGCCAGCAGCTCAGGTCCCCTGAGGTGGGCTTTCTTT. Protein: CASSSGPLRWAFF.

This chain uses TRBV5-8 with TRBJ1-2, with 11 bases fitting TRBD1. CDR1 is SGHTS and CDR2 is YDEGEE in the germline V gene. CDR3 length: 14 amino acids. Trimming removed 4 bases from V and 3 bases from J; junction bases left unmatched: 2. As DNA, the CDR3 is TGTGCCAGCAGCGCGGACAGGGGGCACTATGGCTACACCTTC. Translation: CASSADRGHYGYTF.

This rearrangement joins TRBV15 to TRBJ2-7, with 10 bases lining up with TRBD1. Germline CDR1 LNHNV, CDR2 YYDKDF (reference sequence). This CDR3 spans 18 amino acids. The V segment lost 3 bases and the J segment 1 base; nucleotides outside the gene matches: 12. The CDR3 nucleotides are TGTGCCACCAGCAGCGAGGGACAGGGGATATCAGGGTCCTACGAGCAGTACTTC. It codes for CATSSEGQGISGSYEQYF.

This clone appeared once. The V and J genes are TRBV10-3 and TRBJ1-4; maybe TRBD1 (6 bases). Germline loops: CDR1 ENHRY, CDR2 SYGVKD. V shed 8 bases and J shed 2 bases, with 15 bases lying between them. The CDR3 contains 15 residues. DNA for the CDR3: TGTGCCATCGGCACCAAGGGGGGGACTAATGAAAAACTGTTTTTT. It is translated as CAIGTKGGTNEKLFF.

V is TRBV4-1 and J is TRBJ2-2, with D possibly being TRBD2 (7 bases). The CDR3 runs to 15 residues. Germline CDR1 MGHRA, CDR2 YSYEKL. V dropped 6 bases and J dropped 3 bases, with 14 bases sitting between them. This CDR3 reads CASRGGAADTGELFF. The CDR3 DNA follows: TGCGCCAGCAGGGGGGGGGCAGCGGACACCGGGGAGCTGTTTTTT.

This rearrangement joins TRBV5-6 to TRBJ2-2; no firm D call. V was clipped by 4 bases and J by 5 bases, with 3 bases between them. Germline values: CDR1 SGHDT, CDR2 YYEEEE. This CDR3 is built from 11 residues. The DNA of the CDR3 is TGTGCCAGCAGCCCAACCGGGGAGCTGTTTTTT. It encodes CASSPTGELFF.

The chain is built from TRBV6-1 and TRBJ1-5, with unresolved D. The CDR3 length is 17 residues. Germline CDR1 reads MNHNS; CDR2 reads SASEGT. V dropped 2 bases and J dropped 2 bases, with 16 bases sitting between them. The CDR3 reads CASSEWFGGFGNQPQHF. In nucleotides, the CDR3 is TGTGCCAGCAGTGAATGGTTTGGTGGGTTTGGCAATCAGCCCCAGCATTTT.

The rearrangement links TRBV5-6 to TRBJ1-2; 9 bases map to TRBD1. Trimming at V came to 2 bases and at J to 7 bases, leaving 6 bases not matched to a gene. CDR1 and CDR2 from the germline V gene are SGHDT and YYEEEE. The CDR3 length is 14 residues. CDR3 in DNA: TGTGCCAGCAGCTTCCGGGACAGGGCAAGTGGCTACACCTTC. It yields the protein CASSFRDRASGYTF.

J is TRBJ1-4 and V is TRBV29-1, with D possibly being TRBD1 (5 bases). There are 13 residues in the CDR3. CDR1 and CDR2 (germline): SQVTM, ANQGSEA. V was clipped by 6 bases and J by 5 bases, with 13 bases between them. CDR3 region: CSVRDSPNEKLFF. For the CDR3, the DNA is TGCAGCGTAAGAGACAGCCCCAATGAAAAACTGTTTTTT. The variable domain in full, with the rest retrieved from reference TRBV29-1 and TRBJ1-4, is SAVISQKPSRDICQRGTSLTIQCQVDSQVTMMFWYRQQPGQSLTLIATANQGSEATYESGFVIDKFPISRPNLTFSTLTVSNMSPEDSSIYLCSVRDSPNEKLFFGSGTQLSVL.

This clone has just one count. The rearrangement uses TRBV29-1 and TRBJ2-7, with 11 bases identical to TRBD1. Looked up from germline, CDR1 is SQVTM and CDR2 is ANQGSEA. The CDR3 has 16 residues. The ends lost 4 bases at V and 6 bases at J; junction bases unmatched: 14. The CDR3 DNA is TGCAGCGTTGCGAGGACAGGGGGCGCTTTTCAGGGCGAGCAGTACTTC. Protein product: CSVARTGGAFQGEQYF.

This CDR3 reads CASSLVGSWGNTEAFF. CDR3 bases: TGTGCCAGCAGCTTGGTTGGTAGTTGGGGGAACACTGAAGCTTTCTTT. The J gene is TRBJ1-1, the V gene TRBV5-5; D is unclear. The germline V and J ends were trimmed by 0 bases and 1 base, with 13 bases remaining between them. Germline lookup yields CDR1 SGHKS and CDR2 YYEKEE (reference sequence). The CDR3 has 16 amino acids.

The chain combines TRBV5-1 with TRBJ2-7, with a weak D call TRBD2 (5 bases). The germline V gene encodes CDR1 SGHRS and CDR2 YFSETQ. The CDR3 sequence is 13 residues long. The V end was cut by 4 bases, the J end by 3 bases, with 11 bases between. CDR3 sequence (DNA): TGCGCCAGCAGCCCGGGATCGGACTACGAGCAGTACTTC. It is translated as CASSPGSDYEQYF.

The table lists this clone with a few counts. The chain couples TRBV25-1 to TRBJ2-7, with D tentatively TRBD1 (5 bases). CDR3 length: 16 residues. V lost 10 bases and J lost 5, with 27 bases in between. From germline, CDR1 is MGHDK and CDR2 SYGVNS. CDR3 amino acids: CAIASSLGAGSNEQYF. The DNA of the CDR3 is TGTGCCATAGCCTCATCTTTAGGGGCAGGGTCAAACGAGCAGTACTTC.

The DNA of the CDR3 is TGTGCCAGCAGCCAAGATTTGGGGGGAAGCACTGAAGCTTTCTTT. Protein: CASSQDLGGSTEAFF. V and J are TRBV3-1 (or the pseudogene TRBV3-2) and TRBJ1-1; possibly TRBD1 for D (5 bases). V was pared by 0 bases and J by 4 bases, with 12 bases between. Germline assignment: CDR1 LGHDT and CDR2 YNNKEL (reference sequence). The CDR3 covers 15 residues.